This TCR beta chain was found in a study of chemoradiotherapy in HPV16-positive cancers. Study-level points and caveats: During treatment, candidate HPV-specific clones and E7-related motifs expanded in tumor.

Of note for this clone: Its antigen is not identified.

The assay was immunoSEQ multiplex PCR, and TCRdb's table has in-frame clones only and misses some. The sample lists thousands of clones; roughly 84% were seen once. The TCR originated in a human donor with HPV-associated anogenital cancer. The sample consisted of tumor tissue, taken from a patient who underwent chemoradiotherapy.

The DNA for the CDR3 is TGTGCCTGGAGTGCCTTGGACAGGGACTATGCCGAGCAGTACTTC. Encoded protein: CAWSALDRDYAEQYF. The chain recombines TRBV30 with TRBJ2-7; perhaps TRBD1 as D (8 bases). Germline values: CDR1 GTSNPN, CDR2 SVGIG (reference sequence). V gave up 1 base and J gave up 6 bases, with 19 bases separating them. This CDR3 region has 15 residues.